The entry that follows covers one T cell receptor beta chain sequence. Its antigen is unidentified. The CDR3 sequence is 13 residues long. V lost 3 bases to trimming and J lost 7 bases, with 10 bases between them. Germline V gene lookup returns CDR1 WNHNN and CDR2 SYGVQD (reference sequence). This sample is drawn from a study of OX40 agonist ivuxolimab in advanced cancers. Sequencing used immunoSEQ multiplex PCR; TCRdb keeps in-frame clones, though not all of them. The data show around 87,000 clones, approximately 94% seen once. Points from the study as a whole: Relative to CD4+, CD8+ T cells held more expanded clones on average.

The chain joins TRBV10-1 to TRBJ2-1; a possible D gene is TRBD2 (6 bases). The sequence was collected from an adult with an advanced solid tumor such as melanoma, head and neck, liver or kidney cancer. The material was CD4+ or CD8+ T cells sorted from blood, obtained in a trial of the OX40 agonist ivuxolimab. DNA of the CDR3: TGCGCCAGCAGTGAAGCTAGCGTTAATGAGCAGTTCTTC. This encodes CASSEASVNEQFF.